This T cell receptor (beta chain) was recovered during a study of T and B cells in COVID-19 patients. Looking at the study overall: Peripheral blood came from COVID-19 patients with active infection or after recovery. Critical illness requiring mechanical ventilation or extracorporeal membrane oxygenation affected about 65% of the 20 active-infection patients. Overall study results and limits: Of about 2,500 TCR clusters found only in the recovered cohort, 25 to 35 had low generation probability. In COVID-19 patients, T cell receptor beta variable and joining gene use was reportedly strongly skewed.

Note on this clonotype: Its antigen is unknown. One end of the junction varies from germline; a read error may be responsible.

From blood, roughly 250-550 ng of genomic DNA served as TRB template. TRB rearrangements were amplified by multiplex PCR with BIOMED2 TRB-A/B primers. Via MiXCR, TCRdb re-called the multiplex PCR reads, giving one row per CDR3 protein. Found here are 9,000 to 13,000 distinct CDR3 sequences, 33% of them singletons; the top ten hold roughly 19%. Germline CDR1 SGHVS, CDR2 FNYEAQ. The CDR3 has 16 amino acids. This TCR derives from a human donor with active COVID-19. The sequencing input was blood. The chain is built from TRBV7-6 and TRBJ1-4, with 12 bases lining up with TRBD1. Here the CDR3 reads CVSSQPGQGANEKLFF. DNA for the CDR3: TGTGTCAGCAGCCAGCCGGGACAGGGGGCGAATGAAAAACTGTTTTTT. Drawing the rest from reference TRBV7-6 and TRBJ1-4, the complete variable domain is GAGVSQSPRYKVTKRGQDVALRCDPISGHVSLYWYRQALGQGPEFLTYFNYEAQQDKSGLPNDRFSAERPEGSISTLTIQRTEQRDSAMYRCVSSQPGQGANEKLFFGSGTQLSVL.